This TCR beta chain was retrieved from a study of CD8+CD57+ T cells in acquired aplastic anemia. Study information: Mean DNA quantity obtained from sorted CD4+ and CD8+ cells was around 3.2 ug. Findings and limits, study-wide: Fewer than 30 CD8+ CDR3 sequences were shared between patients and controls.

Investigators profiled TCR beta VDJ and CDR3 from genomic DNA template. TCRdb re-called the reads with MiXCR, one entry per CDR3 protein. Of 160,000 or so distinct CDR3 sequences in the sample, 47% were seen once. The sequenced patients had an expansion of CD8+CD57+ cells seen by flow cytometry. Blood sampling was performed on the patients, and none of them had received therapy by then. About this clonotype itself: The antigen is undetermined.

The sample taken for sequencing was sorted CD4+, CD8+, or CD8+CD57+ T cells (not recorded which) from PBMCs. This clonotype was obtained from a human donor with aplastic anemia.

CDR3 DNA: TGCAGCGCTGCCAAGGAGACCCAGTACTTC. Its translation: CSAAKETQYF. The chain employs TRBV29-1 and TRBJ2-5, with D hard to call. The V gene's germline CDR1 is SQVTM and CDR2 ANQGSEA. Trimming stripped 7 bases from V and 5 bases from J, with 8 bases between. This CDR3 is built from 10 residues.